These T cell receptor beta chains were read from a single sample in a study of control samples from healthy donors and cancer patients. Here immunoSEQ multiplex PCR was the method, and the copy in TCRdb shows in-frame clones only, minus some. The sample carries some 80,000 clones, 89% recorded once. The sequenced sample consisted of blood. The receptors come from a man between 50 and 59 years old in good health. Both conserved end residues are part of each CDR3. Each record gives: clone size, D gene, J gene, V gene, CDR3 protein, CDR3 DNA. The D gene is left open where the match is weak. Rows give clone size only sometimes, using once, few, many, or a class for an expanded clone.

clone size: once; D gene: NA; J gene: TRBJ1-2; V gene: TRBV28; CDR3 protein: CASSQDRYGYTF; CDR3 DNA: TGTGCCAGCAGTCAGGACAGATATGGCTACACCTTC
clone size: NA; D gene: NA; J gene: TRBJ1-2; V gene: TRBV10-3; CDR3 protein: CAISDGWVGGYTF; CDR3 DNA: TGTGCCATCAGTGATGGTTGGGTAGGGGGCTACACCTTC
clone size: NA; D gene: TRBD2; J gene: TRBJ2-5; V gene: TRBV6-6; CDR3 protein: CAAGSGGGGQETQYF; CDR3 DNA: TGTGCGGCAGGTAGCGGGGGAGGAGGGCAAGAGACCCAGTACTTC
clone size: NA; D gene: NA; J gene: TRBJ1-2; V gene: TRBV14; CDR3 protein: CASSQEGAGTGYGYTF; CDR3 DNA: TGTGCCAGCAGCCAAGAGGGGGCCGGGACGGGGTATGGCTACACCTTC
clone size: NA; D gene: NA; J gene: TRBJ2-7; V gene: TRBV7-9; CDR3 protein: CASSLGLSYEQYF; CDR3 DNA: TGTGCCAGCAGCTTGGGTCTCTCCTACGAGCAGTACTTC
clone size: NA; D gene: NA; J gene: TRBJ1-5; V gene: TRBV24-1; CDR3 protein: CATSDGSQPQHF; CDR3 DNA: TGTGCCACCAGTGATGGGAGCCAGCCCCAGCATTTT
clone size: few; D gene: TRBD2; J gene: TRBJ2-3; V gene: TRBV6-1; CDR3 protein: CASSEGAGGRDTQYF; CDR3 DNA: TGTGCCAGCAGTGAAGGAGCGGGGGGGAGAGATACGCAGTATTTT
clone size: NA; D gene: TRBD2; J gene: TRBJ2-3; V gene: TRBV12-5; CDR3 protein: CASVRGGTDTQYF; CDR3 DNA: TGTGCTAGTGTCCGGGGGGGCACAGATACGCAGTATTTT
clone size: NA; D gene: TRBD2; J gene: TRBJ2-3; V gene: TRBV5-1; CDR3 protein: CASSSGLSGSTDTQYF; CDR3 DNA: TGCGCCAGCAGCTCTGGCCTTAGCGGGAGCACAGATACGCAGTATTTT
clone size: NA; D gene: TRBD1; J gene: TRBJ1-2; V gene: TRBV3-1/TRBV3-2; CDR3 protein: CASSQGQGAYGYTF; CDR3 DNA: TGTGCCAGCAGCCAAGGGCAGGGGGCATATGGCTACACCTTC
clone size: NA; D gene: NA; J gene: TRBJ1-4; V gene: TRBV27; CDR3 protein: CASSPTQVDPAKLFF; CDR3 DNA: TGTGCCAGCAGTCCTACACAGGTCGATCCGGCAAAACTGTTTTTT
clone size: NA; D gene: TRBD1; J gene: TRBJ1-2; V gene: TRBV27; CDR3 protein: CASSPQGQGSYGYTF; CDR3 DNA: TGTGCCAGCAGTCCTCAGGGACAGGGTTCCTATGGCTACACCTTC
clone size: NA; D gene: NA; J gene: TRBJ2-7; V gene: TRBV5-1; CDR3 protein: CASSEGLLYEQYF; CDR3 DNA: TGCGCCAGCAGCGAGGGACTTCTATACGAGCAGTACTTC
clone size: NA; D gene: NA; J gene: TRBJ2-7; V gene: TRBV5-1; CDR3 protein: CASSLDMAAYEQYF; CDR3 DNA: TGCGCCAGCAGCTTGGATATGGCCGCCTACGAGCAGTACTTC
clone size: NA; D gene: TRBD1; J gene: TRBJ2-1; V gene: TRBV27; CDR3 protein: CASSLTIFPGQGYEQFF; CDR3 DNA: TGTGCCAGCAGCTTGACCATCTTTCCGGGACAGGGTTACGAGCAGTTCTTC
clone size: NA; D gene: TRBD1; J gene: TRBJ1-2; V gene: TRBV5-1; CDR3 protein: CASSSPGTGGLYGYTF; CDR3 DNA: TGCGCCAGCAGCTCACCCGGGACAGGGGGCCTCTATGGCTACACCTTC
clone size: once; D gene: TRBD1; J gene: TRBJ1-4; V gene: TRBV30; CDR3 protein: CAWSSGTGGLSEKLFF; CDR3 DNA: TGTGCCTGGAGTTCCGGGACAGGGGGCTTGAGTGAAAAACTGTTTTTT
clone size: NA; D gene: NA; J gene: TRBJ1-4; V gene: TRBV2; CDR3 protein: CASKGIEEKLFF; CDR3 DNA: TGTGCCAGCAAGGGGATCGAAGAAAAACTGTTTTTT
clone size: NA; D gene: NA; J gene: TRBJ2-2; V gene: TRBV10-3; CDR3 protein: CAISEPRDTPTGELFF; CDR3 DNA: TGTGCCATCAGTGAGCCACGGGACACCCCAACCGGGGAGCTGTTTTTT
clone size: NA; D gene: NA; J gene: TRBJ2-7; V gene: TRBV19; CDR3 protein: CASSIRGPSYEQYF; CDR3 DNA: TGTGCCAGTAGTATAAGAGGACCCTCCTACGAGCAGTACTTC
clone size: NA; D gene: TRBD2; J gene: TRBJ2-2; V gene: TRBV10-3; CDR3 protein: CAIRKTSSNANTGELFF; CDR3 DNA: TGTGCCATCAGGAAGACTAGCTCTAACGCGAACACCGGGGAGCTGTTTTTT
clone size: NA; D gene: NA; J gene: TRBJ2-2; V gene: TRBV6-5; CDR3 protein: CASTRRAVTGELFF; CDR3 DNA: TGTGCCAGCACCAGGCGGGCGGTCACCGGGGAGCTGTTTTTT
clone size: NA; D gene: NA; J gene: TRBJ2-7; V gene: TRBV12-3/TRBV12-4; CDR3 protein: CASHGVRSYEQYF; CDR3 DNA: TGTGCCAGCCACGGGGTACGGTCCTACGAGCAGTACTTC
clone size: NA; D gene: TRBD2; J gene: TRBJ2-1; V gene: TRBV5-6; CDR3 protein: CASRVAGTSGDEQFF; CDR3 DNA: TGTGCCAGCCGGGTAGCCGGGACTAGCGGGGATGAGCAGTTCTTC
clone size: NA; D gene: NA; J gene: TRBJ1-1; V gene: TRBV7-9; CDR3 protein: CASSVPGHLMNTEAFF; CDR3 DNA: TGTGCCAGCAGCGTCCCGGGACACCTGATGAACACTGAAGCTTTCTTT
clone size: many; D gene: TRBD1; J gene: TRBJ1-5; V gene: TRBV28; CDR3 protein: CASSLSQGAGGNQPQHF; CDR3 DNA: TGTGCCAGCAGTTTATCACAGGGGGCCGGGGGCAATCAGCCCCAGCATTTT
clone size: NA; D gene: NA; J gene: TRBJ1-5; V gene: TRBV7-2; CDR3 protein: CASSPGGSQPQHF; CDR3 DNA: TGTGCCAGCAGTCCAGGTGGGTCTCAGCCCCAGCATTTT
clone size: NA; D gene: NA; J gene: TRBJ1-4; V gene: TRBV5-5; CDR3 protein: CASSLVGQHNEKLFF; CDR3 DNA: TGTGCCAGCAGCTTGGTCGGCCAGCATAATGAAAAACTGTTTTTT
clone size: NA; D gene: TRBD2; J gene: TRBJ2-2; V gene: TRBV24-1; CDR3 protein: CATSDPRGVPGELFF; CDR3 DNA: TGTGCCACCAGTGATCCCCGGGGGGTCCCCGGGGAGCTGTTTTTT
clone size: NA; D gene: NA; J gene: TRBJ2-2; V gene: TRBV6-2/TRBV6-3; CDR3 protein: CASSWDFGTGELFF; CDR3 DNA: TGTGCCAGCAGTTGGGACTTTGGTACCGGGGAGCTGTTTTTT
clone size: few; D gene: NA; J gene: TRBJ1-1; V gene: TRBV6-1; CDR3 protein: CASSETFNTEAFF; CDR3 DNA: TGTGCCAGCAGTGAGACATTTAACACTGAAGCTTTCTTT
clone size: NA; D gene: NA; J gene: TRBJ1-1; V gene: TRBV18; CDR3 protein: CASSSKGDTEAFF; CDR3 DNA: TGTGCCAGCTCTAGTAAGGGAGACACTGAAGCTTTCTTT
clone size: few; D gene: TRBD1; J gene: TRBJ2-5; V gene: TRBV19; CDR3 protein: CASRGQGQETQYF; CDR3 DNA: TGTGCCAGTAGGGGACAGGGCCAAGAGACCCAGTACTTC
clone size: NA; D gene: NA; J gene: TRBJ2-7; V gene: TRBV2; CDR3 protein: CASGGSNEQYF; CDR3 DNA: TGTGCCAGCGGGGGTTCGAACGAGCAGTACTTC
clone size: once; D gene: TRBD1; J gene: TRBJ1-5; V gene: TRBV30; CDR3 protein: CAWSGGGEQPQHF; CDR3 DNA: TGTGCCTGGAGTGGAGGGGGCGAACAGCCCCAGCATTTT
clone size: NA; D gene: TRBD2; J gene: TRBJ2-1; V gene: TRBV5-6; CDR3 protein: CASSPLRTSGGVIYNEQFF; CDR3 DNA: TGTGCCAGCAGCCCCCTACGGACTAGCGGGGGGGTCATCTACAATGAGCAGTTCTTC
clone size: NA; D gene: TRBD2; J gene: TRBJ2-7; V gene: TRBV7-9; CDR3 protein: CASSFSAGRGHEQYF; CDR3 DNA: TGTGCCAGCAGCTTCTCGGCAGGGAGGGGCCACGAGCAGTACTTC
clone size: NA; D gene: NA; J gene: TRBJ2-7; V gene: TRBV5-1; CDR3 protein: CASSLTDYEQYF; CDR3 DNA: TGCGCCAGCAGCTTGACGGACTACGAGCAGTACTTC
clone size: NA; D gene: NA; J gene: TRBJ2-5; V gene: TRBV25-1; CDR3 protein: CASSAFSGPLETQYF; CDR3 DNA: TGTGCCAGCAGTGCATTCTCGGGGCCCTTGGAGACCCAGTACTTC
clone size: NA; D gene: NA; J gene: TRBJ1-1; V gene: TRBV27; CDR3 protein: CASSHLWGTQPLNTEAFF; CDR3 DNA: TGTGCCAGCAGTCATCTTTGGGGGACCCAACCCTTGAACACTGAAGCTTTCTTT